This passage covers 13 T cell receptor beta chains from one sample sequenced in a study of metastatic and nonmetastatic thyroid tumors. Thyroid surgery had not been preceded by any treatment in any patient. From the PCR reads, TCRdb re-called clones with MiXCR. This table has tens of thousands of clones, approximately 11% appearing once. The specimen sequenced was blood. Receptors were obtained from a female donor with papillary thyroid cancer or a benign thyroid nodule (not recorded which). Some clones in this sample may be carry-over from other donors' samples.

This clone was counted a few times. One base away lies a much larger clone, so this may be a sequencing read error. Other DNA sequences of this sample code for an identical CDR3. The rearrangement joins TRBV30 to TRBJ1-2; D unresolved. Germline-derived CDR1 and CDR2 are GTSNPN and SVGIG (reference sequence). The CDR3 consists of 13 residues. The CDR3 here is CALAPGYAYGYTF. The DNA for the CDR3 is TGTGCCTTGGCACCGGGGTACGCCTATGGTTACACCTTC.

The J gene is TRBJ2-7, the V gene TRBV11-1; 7 bases are a match to TRBD2. The CDR3 has 14 residues. V lost 1 base, J lost 2 bases, and 2 bases stayed unmatched. Germline loops: CDR1 SGHAT, CDR2 FQDESV (reference sequence). CDR3 in DNA: TGTGCCAGCAGCTTAGACAGCGGGGCCTACGAGCAGTACTTC. Protein product: CASSLDSGAYEQYF. The variable domain in full, completed from reference TRBV11-1 and TRBJ2-7, reads EAEVAQSPRYKITEKSQAVAFWCDPISGHATLYWYRQILGQGPELLVQFQDESVVDDSQLPKDRFSAERLKGVDSTLKIQPAELGDSAMYLCASSLDSGAYEQYFGPGTRLTVT.

The J gene is TRBJ1-5, the V gene TRBV28; D perhaps matches TRBD1 (5 bases). V shed 7 bases and J shed 7 bases, with 17 bases lying between them. Per the germline V gene, CDR1 is MDHEN and CDR2 is SYDVKM. The CDR3 runs 14 residues. For the CDR3, the DNA is TGTGCCAGCAATTCTCAGGGAGAGCGCCAGCCCCAGCATTTT. This codes for CASNSQGERQPQHF.

This clone was seen repeatedly, ten times or more. This sequence joins TRBV19 and TRBJ2-1; 7 nucleotides agree with TRBD1. Germline V gene data show CDR1 as LNHDA and CDR2 as SQIVND (reference sequence). This CDR3 contains 15 residues. V lost 2 bases to trimming and J lost 10 bases; unmatched junction nucleotides: 11. The CDR3 nucleotides are TGTGCCAGTAGTATAAGGGACACCCCAGGGGGAGAGCAGTTCTTC. It encodes CASSIRDTPGGEQFF.

This clone has at least ten counts. Other DNA sequences in this sample translate to the same CDR3. The CDR3 here is CASSPHQRAYNEQFF. In DNA form, the CDR3 reads TGTGCCAGCAGCCCCCACCAAAGGGCCTACAATGAGCAGTTCTTC. The rearrangement links TRBV3-1 to TRBJ2-1; D gene uncertain. This CDR3 has 15 residues. Germline V gene sequence: CDR1 LGHDT, CDR2 YNNKEL (reference sequence). V shed 4 bases and J shed 2 bases, with 12 bases lying between them.

This clone has just a few counts. J is TRBJ1-2 and V is TRBV6-1; 8 nucleotides line up with TRBD1. The CDR3 consists of 16 residues. Losses at the gene ends were 3 bases for V and 7 bases for J; bases not matched to a gene: 13. Germline loops: CDR1 MNHNS, CDR2 SASEGT. CDR3 region: CASSDGPDRVASGYTF. The CDR3 DNA reads TGTGCCAGCAGTGACGGTCCGGACAGGGTAGCGAGTGGCTACACCTTC.

The chain has TRBV4-2 and TRBJ1-1; D is perhaps TRBD1 (5 bases). Germline V gene lookup returns CDR1 LGHNA and CDR2 YNFKEQ. Trimming removed 3 bases from V and 4 bases from J, with 9 bases in between. The CDR3 totals 13 residues. CDR3 sequence: CASSHPGGTEAFF. CDR3 nucleotide sequence: TGTGCCAGCAGCCATCCGGGGGGCACTGAAGCTTTCTTT.

This clone was seen repeatedly, ten times or more. The chain is built from TRBV28 and TRBJ1-1; D not certain. CDR1 and CDR2 from the germline V gene are MDHEN and SYDVKM. V was pared by 4 bases and J by 3 bases, with 3 bases between. This CDR3 spans 11 amino acids. CDR3 loop: CASSSYTEAFF. The CDR3 nucleotides are TGTGCCAGCAGTTCCTACACTGAAGCTTTCTTT.

By share, this clone counts as medium-sized (0.01 to 0.1%). This chain uses TRBV6-1 with TRBJ2-1, with TRBD2 matching over 7 bases. CDR3 length equals 14 residues. With 6 bases clipped from V and 3 bases from J, the junction kept 5 bases outside the gene matches. The germline gives CDR1 MNHNS, CDR2 SASEGT. This CDR3 reads CASSGLADYNEQFF. The CDR3 DNA follows: TGTGCCAGCAGCGGGCTAGCGGACTACAATGAGCAGTTCTTC.

Concerning this clone itself: A much larger clone differs by one base, so this may be a read error. The chain couples TRBV9 to TRBJ2-3; 8 positions agree with TRBD2. Germline assignment: CDR1 SGDLS and CDR2 YYNGEE. The CDR3 spans 16 residues. The CDR3 sequence is CASSVGPGGFSDAQYF. The CDR3 DNA follows: TGTGCCAGCAGCGTAGGCCCGGGAGGGTTTTCAGATGCGCAGTATTTT. Full variable domain (missing parts from reference TRBV9 and TRBJ2-3): DSGVTQTPKHLITATGQRVTLRCSPRSGDLSVYWYQQSLDQGLQFLIQYYNGEERAKGNILERFSAQQFPDLHSELNLSSLELGDSALYFCASSVGPGGFSDAQYFGPGTRLTVL.

This clone was seen repeatedly, ten times or more. This sequence joins TRBV20-1 and TRBJ1-3, with D possibly TRBD1 on 5 matching bases. In germline, CDR1 is DFQATT, CDR2 SNEGSKA (reference sequence). This CDR3 spans 18 amino acids. Trimming took 6 bases from V and 2 from J, leaving 26 bases between them. The CDR3 region is CSALNPLDKRGPGNTIYF. The CDR3 DNA reads TGCAGTGCCCTTAACCCCCTGGACAAAAGAGGACCTGGAAACACCATATATTTT.

The table lists this clone with many counts. This sequence joins TRBV7-9 and TRBJ1-1; the D gene is possibly TRBD1 (5 bases). V lost 5 bases and J 5 bases, leaving 15 bases between the germline ends. Germline CDR1 and CDR2: SEHNR and FQNEAQ (reference sequence). The CDR3 has 14 amino acids. The DNA for the CDR3 is TGTGCCAGCAGCAATGAGGGACGCCTAACTGAAGCTTTCTTT. Protein: CASSNEGRLTEAFF.

This clone has a count of ten or more. This chain joins TRBV10-1 and TRBJ1-2; 7 bases align to TRBD1. This CDR3 contains 15 residues. Trimming cost V 7 bases and J 0 bases; bases outside gene matches: 8. CDR1 is WNHNN and CDR2 is SYGVQD in the germline V gene (reference sequence). The CDR3 region is CASNGGQTANYGYTF. The CDR3 DNA follows: TGCGCCAGCAACGGGGGACAGACCGCTAACTATGGCTACACCTTC.